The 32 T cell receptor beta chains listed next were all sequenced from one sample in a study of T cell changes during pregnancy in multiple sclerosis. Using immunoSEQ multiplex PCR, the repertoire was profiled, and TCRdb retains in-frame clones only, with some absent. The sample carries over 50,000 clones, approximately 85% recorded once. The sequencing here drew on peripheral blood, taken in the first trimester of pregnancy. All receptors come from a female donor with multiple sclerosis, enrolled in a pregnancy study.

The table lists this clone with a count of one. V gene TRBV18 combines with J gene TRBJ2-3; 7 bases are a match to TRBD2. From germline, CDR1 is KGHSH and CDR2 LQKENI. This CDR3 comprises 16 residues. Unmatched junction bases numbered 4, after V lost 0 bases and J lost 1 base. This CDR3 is CASSPPLLAGTDTQYF. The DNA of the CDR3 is TGTGCCAGCTCACCACCCTTGCTAGCGGGCACAGATACGCAGTATTTT.

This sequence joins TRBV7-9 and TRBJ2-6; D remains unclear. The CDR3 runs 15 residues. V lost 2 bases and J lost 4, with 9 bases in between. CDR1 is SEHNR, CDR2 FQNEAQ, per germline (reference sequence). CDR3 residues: CASSLQAAGANVLTF. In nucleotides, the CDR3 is TGTGCCAGCAGCTTACAGGCAGCCGGGGCCAACGTCCTGACTTTC.

The CDR3 DNA sequence: TGTGCCAGCAGCTTATATGGGACAGACCTAAACTATGGCTACACCTTC. The encoded protein is CASSLYGTDLNYGYTF. The rearrangement uses TRBV7-9 and TRBJ1-2; 7 bases are shared with TRBD1. The CDR3 consists of 16 residues. Germline-derived CDR1 and CDR2 are SEHNR and FQNEAQ (reference sequence). The ends lost 2 bases at V and 2 bases at J; junction bases unmatched: 8. Full variable domain (rest looked up from reference TRBV7-9 and TRBJ1-2): DTGVSQNPRHKITKRGQNVTFRCDPISEHNRLYWYRQTLGQGPEFLTYFQNEAQLEKSRLLSDRFSAERPKGSFSTLEIQRTEQGDSAMYLCASSLYGTDLNYGYTFGSGTRLTVV.

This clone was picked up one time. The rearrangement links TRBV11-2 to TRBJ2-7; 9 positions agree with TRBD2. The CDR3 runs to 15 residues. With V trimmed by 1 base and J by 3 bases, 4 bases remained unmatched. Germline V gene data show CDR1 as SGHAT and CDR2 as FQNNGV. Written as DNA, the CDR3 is TGTGCCAGCAGCTTAGGGTCGCGGGGGGGCTACGAGCAGTACTTC. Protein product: CASSLGSRGGYEQYF.

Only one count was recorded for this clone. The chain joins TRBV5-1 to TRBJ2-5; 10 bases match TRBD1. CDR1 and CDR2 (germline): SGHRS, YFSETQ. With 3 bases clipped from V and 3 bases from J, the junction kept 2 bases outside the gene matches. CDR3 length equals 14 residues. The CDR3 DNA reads TGCGCCAGCAGCTCTGGGACAGGGGAAGAGACCCAGTACTTC. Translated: CASSSGTGEETQYF.

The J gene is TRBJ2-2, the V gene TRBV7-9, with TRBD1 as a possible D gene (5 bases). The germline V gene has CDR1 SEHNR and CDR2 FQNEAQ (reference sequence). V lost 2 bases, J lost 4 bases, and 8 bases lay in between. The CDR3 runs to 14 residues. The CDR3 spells CASSLTTATGELFF. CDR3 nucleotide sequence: TGTGCCAGCAGCTTAACGACAGCCACCGGGGAGCTGTTTTTT. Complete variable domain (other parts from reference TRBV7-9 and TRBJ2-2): DTGVSQNPRHKITKRGQNVTFRCDPISEHNRLYWYRQTLGQGPEFLTYFQNEAQLEKSRLLSDRFSAERPKGSFSTLEIQRTEQGDSAMYLCASSLTTATGELFFGEGSRLTVL.

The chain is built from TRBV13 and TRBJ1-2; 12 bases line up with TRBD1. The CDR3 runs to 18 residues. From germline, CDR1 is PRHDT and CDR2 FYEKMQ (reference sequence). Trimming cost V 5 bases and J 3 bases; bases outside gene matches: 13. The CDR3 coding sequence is TGTGCCAGCAGCCCCACCGGGACAGGGGGCGGTCAGGACTATGGCTACACCTTC. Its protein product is CASSPTGTGGGQDYGYTF.

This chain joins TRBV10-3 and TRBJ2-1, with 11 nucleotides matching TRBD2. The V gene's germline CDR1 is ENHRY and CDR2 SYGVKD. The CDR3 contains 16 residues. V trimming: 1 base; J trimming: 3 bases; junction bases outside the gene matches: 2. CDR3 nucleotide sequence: TGTGCCATCAGTGAGTTGGGACTAGCGGACTACAATGAGCAGTTCTTC. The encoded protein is CAISELGLADYNEQFF.

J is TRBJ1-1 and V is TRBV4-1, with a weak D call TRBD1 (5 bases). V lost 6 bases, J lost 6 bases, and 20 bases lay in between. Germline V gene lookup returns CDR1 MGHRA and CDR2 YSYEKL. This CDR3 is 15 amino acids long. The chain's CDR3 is CASSHVFDSQAEAFF. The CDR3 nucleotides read TGCGCCAGCAGTCACGTTTTCGACAGCCAGGCTGAAGCTTTCTTT.

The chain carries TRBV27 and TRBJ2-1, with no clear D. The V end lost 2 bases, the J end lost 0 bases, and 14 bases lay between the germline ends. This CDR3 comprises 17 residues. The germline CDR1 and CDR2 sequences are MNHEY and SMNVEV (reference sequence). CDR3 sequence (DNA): TGTGCCAGCAGTTTAGACCCGGCAGGAAGCTCCTACAATGAGCAGTTCTTC. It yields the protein CASSLDPAGSSYNEQFF.

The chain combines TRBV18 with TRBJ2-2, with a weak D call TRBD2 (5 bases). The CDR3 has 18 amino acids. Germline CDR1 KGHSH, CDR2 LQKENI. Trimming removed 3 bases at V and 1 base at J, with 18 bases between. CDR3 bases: TGTGCCAGCTCACCGAACCTTCTAGCACCCCAGAACACCGGGGAGCTGTTTTTT. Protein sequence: CASSPNLLAPQNTGELFF.

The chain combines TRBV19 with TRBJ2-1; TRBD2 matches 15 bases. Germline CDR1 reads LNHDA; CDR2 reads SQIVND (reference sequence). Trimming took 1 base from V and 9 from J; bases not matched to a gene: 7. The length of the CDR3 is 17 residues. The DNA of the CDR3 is TGTGCCAGTAGTATAGTGGTGGGACTAGCGGGAGGTAGTGAGCAGTTCTTC. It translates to CASSIVVGLAGGSEQFF.

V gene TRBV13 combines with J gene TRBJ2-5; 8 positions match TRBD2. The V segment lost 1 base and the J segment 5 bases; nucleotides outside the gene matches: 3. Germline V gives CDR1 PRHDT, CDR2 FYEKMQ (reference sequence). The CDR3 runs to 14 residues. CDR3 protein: CASSLAGGVETQYF. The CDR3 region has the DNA TGTGCCAGCAGCTTAGCGGGAGGGGTTGAGACCCAGTACTTC.

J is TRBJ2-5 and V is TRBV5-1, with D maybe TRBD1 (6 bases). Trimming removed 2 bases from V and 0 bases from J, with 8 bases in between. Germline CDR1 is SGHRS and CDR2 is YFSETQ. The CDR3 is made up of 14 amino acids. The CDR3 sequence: CASSFGQYQETQYF. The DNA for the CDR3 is TGCGCCAGCAGCTTCGGACAGTACCAAGAGACCCAGTACTTC.

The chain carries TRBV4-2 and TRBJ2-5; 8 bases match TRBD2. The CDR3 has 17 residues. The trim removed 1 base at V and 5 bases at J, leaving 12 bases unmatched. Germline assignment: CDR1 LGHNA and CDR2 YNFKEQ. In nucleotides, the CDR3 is TGTGCCAGCAGCCAAGGGGAACAAGCGGGAGTAGGGGAGACCCAGTACTTC. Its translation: CASSQGEQAGVGETQYF.

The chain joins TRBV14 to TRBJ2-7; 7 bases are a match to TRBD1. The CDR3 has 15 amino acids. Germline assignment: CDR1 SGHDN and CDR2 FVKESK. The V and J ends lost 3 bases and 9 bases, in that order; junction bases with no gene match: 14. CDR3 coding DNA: TGTGCCAGCAGCCACCGACAGGGCGCGGGTTATGGGCAGTACTTC. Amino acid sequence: CASSHRQGAGYGQYF.

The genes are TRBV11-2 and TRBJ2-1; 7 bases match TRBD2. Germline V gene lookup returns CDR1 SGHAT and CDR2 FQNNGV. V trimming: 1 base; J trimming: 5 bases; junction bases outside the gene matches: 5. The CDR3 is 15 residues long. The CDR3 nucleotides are TGTGCCAGCAGCTTAGGGGGGAGGGGAAACAATGAGCAGTTCTTC. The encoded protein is CASSLGGRGNNEQFF.

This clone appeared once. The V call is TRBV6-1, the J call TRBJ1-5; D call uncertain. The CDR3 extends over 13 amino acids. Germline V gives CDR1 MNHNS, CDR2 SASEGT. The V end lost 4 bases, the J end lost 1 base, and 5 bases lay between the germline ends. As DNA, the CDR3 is TGTGCCAGCAGTGTACAGAGCAATCAGCCCCAGCATTTT. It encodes CASSVQSNQPQHF.

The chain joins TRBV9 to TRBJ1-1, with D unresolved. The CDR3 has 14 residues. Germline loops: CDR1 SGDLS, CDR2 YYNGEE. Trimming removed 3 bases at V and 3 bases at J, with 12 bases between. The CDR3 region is CASSARIADTEAFF. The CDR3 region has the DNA TGTGCCAGCAGCGCCCGTATTGCGGACACTGAAGCTTTCTTT.

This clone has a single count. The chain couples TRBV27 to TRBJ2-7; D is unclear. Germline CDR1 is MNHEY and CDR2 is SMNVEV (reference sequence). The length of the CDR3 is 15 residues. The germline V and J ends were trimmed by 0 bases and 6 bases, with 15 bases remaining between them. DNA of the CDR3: TGTGCCAGCAGTTTATCGCTCACCCGAGCCGCCGAGCAGTACTTC. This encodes CASSLSLTRAAEQYF.

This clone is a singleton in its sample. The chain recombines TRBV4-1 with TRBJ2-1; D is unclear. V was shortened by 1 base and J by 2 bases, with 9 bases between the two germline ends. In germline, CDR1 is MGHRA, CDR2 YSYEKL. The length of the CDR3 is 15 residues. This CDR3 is CASSQASEAYNEQFF. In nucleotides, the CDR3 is TGCGCCAGCAGCCAAGCGAGCGAAGCCTACAATGAGCAGTTCTTC.

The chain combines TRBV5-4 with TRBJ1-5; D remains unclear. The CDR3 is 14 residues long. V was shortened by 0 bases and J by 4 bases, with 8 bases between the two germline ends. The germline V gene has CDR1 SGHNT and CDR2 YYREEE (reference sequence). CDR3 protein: CASSLGGSNQPQHF. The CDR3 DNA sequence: TGTGCCAGCAGCTTGGGCGGCAGTAATCAGCCCCAGCATTTT. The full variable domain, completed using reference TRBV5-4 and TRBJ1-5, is ETGVTQSPTHLIKTRGQQVTLRCSSQSGHNTVSWYQQALGQGPQFIFQYYREEENGRGNFPPRFSGLQFPNYSSELNVNALELDDSALYLCASSLGGSNQPQHFGDGTRLSIL.

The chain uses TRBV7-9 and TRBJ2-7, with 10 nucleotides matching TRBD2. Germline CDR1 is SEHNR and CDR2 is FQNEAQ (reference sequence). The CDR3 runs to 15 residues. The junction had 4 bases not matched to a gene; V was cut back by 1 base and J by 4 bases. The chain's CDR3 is CASSLVSSGGYEQYF. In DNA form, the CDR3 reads TGTGCCAGCAGCTTAGTGTCTAGCGGGGGTTACGAGCAGTACTTC. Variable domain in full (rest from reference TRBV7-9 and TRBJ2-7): DTGVSQNPRHKITKRGQNVTFRCDPISEHNRLYWYRQTLGQGPEFLTYFQNEAQLEKSRLLSDRFSAERPKGSFSTLEIQRTEQGDSAMYLCASSLVSSGGYEQYFGPGTRLTVT.

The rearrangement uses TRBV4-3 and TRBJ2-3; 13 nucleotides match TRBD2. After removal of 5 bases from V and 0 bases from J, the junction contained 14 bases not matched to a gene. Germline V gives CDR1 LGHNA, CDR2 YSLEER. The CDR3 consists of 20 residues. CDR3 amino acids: CASSYYIGTSGDASTDTQYF. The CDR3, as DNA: TGCGCCAGCAGCTATTATATCGGGACTAGCGGGGATGCTAGCACAGATACGCAGTATTTT.

Here the CDR3 reads CASSHSRQEETGELFF. The CDR3 DNA is TGCGCCAGCAGCCACTCACGACAGGAAGAGACCGGGGAGCTGTTTTTT. The rearrangement links TRBV4-1 to TRBJ2-2, with D possibly being TRBD1 (6 bases). Per the germline V gene, CDR1 is MGHRA and CDR2 is YSYEKL. The V and J ends lost 3 bases and 5 bases respectively, with 16 bases between them. The CDR3 loop spans 16 amino acids.

CDR3 region: CASSFVSGGSYEQYF. CDR3 nucleotide sequence: TGTGCCAGCAGCTTCGTATCAGGGGGGTCCTACGAGCAGTACTTC. This rearrangement joins TRBV7-2 to TRBJ2-7, with D perhaps matching TRBD1 (7 bases). Germline-derived CDR1 and CDR2 are SGHTA and FQGNSA. The CDR3 covers 15 residues. V was trimmed by 3 bases and J by 1 base, leaving 13 bases between them.

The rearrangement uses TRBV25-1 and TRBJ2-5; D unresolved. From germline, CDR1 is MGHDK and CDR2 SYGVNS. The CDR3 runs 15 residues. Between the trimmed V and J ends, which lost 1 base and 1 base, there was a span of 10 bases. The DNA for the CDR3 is TGTGCCAGCAGTGAATTTGGAACAGCCCAAGAGACCCAGTACTTC. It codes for CASSEFGTAQETQYF.

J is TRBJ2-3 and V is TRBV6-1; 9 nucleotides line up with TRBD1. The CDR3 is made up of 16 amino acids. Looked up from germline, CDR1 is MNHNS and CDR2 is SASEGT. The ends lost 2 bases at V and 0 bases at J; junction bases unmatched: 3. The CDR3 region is CASSETGTGSTDTQYF. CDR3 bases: TGTGCCAGCAGTGAAACGGGGACAGGGAGCACAGATACGCAGTATTTT.

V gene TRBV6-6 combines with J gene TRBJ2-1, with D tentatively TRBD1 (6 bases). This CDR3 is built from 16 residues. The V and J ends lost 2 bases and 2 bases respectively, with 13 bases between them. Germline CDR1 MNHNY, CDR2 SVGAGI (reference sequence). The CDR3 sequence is CASSYPGQLPYNEQFF. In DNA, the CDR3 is TGTGCCAGCAGTTACCCGGGACAACTCCCCTACAATGAGCAGTTCTTC.

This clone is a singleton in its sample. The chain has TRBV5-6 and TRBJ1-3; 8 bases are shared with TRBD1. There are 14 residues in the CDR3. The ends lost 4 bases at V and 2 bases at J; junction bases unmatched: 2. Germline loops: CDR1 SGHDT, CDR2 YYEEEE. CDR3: CASSPDRAGNTIYF. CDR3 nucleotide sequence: TGTGCCAGCAGCCCGGACAGGGCTGGAAACACCATATATTTT.

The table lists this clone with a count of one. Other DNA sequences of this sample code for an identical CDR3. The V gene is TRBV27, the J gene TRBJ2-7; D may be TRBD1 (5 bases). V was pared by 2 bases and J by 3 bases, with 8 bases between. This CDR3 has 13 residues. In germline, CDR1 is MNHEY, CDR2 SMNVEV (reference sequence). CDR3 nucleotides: TGTGCCAGCAGTTTAAGGGGCGGCTACGAGCAGTACTTC. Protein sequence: CASSLRGGYEQYF.

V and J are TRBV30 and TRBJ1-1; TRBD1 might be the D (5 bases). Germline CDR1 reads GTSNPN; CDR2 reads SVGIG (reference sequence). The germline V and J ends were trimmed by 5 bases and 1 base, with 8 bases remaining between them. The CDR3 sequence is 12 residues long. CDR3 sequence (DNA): TGTGCCTGGCAAGACAGGAACACTGAAGCTTTCTTT. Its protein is CAWQDRNTEAFF.